One and the same sample provided the 10 T cell receptor beta chains below, sequenced in a study of vaccination effects on CD4 cells after COVID-19. Assay: immunoSEQ multiplex PCR; the TCRdb copy retains only in-frame clones and omits some. The table lists about 14,000 clones, around 72% of them singletons, with roughly 9.9% in the top ten. For these receptors, no antigen is known. ViraFEST expansion of antigen-specific CD4+ T cells with viral peptide pools preceded sequencing. The culture ran for 10 days, and then CD4+ T cells were isolated. Participants were given two doses of BNT162b2 or mRNA-1273 vaccine. Source: CD4+ T cells from PBMCs cultured with SARS-CoV-2 spike peptides, taken after COVID-19 vaccination. The receptors originated from a human donor who received a COVID-19 vaccine.

The sample holds a few counts of this clone. The V and J genes are TRBV5-6 and TRBJ2-1; TRBD1 aligns across 9 bases. Unmatched junction bases numbered 3, after V lost 4 bases and J lost 4 bases. This CDR3 spans 14 amino acids. Germline-derived CDR1 and CDR2 are SGHDT and YYEEEE. The CDR3 reads CASSRTGVYNEQFF. Written as DNA, the CDR3 is TGTGCCAGCAGCCGGACAGGGGTTTACAATGAGCAGTTCTTC. Supplemented by reference TRBV5-6 and TRBJ2-1, the full variable domain reads DAGVTQSPTHLIKTRGQQVTLRCSPKSGHDTVSWYQQALGQGPQFIFQYYEEEERQRGNFPDRFSGHQFPNYSSELNVNALLLGDSALYLCASSRTGVYNEQFFGPGTRLTVL.

The V call is TRBV18, the J call TRBJ2-2; D perhaps matches TRBD2 (5 bases). Germline loops: CDR1 KGHSH, CDR2 LQKENI. Trimming stripped 6 bases from V and 7 bases from J, with 15 bases between. This CDR3 spans 14 amino acids. The CDR3 sequence: CASSPGGLLGELFF. The CDR3 region has the DNA TGTGCCAGCTCCCCCGGAGGACTGCTCGGGGAGCTGTTTTTT.

This sequence joins TRBV28 and TRBJ2-3; 8 positions agree with TRBD2. Per the germline V gene, CDR1 is MDHEN and CDR2 is SYDVKM. This CDR3 spans 17 amino acids. V lost 4 bases and J lost 4; bases outside the gene matches: 13. This chain's CDR3 is CASSYMGFAGGADTQYF. The DNA of the CDR3 is TGTGCCAGCAGTTATATGGGATTTGCGGGAGGAGCAGATACGCAGTATTTT.

V gene TRBV12-3 or TRBV12-4 combines with J gene TRBJ1-1, with no clear D. The CDR3 is made up of 12 amino acids. V was shortened by 2 bases and J by 4 bases, with 5 bases between the two germline ends. CDR3 sequence (DNA): TGTGCCAGCAGTTTATCGTCCACTGAAGCTTTCTTT. Translated, it gives CASSLSSTEAFF.

The V and J genes are TRBV5-6 and TRBJ1-3, with no clear D. The CDR3 is made up of 15 amino acids. V shed 2 bases and J shed 9 bases, with 18 bases lying between them. CDR1 SGHDT and CDR2 YYEEEE come from the germline V gene. CDR3: CASSFGQRPLGTIYF. The CDR3 nucleotides read TGTGCCAGCAGCTTCGGGCAGCGACCCTTGGGCACCATATATTTT.

The V call is TRBV18, the J call TRBJ2-1; 10 bases agree with TRBD2. Trimming took 6 bases from V and 7 from J; bases not matched to a gene: 9. This CDR3 is built from 15 residues. Germline V gives CDR1 KGHSH, CDR2 LQKENI. CDR3 nucleotides: TGTGCCAGCTCTCGACCGGGACTAGCGAGAAATGAGCAGTTCTTC. Its protein is CASSRPGLARNEQFF.

The V and J genes are TRBV3-1 (or the pseudogene TRBV3-2) and TRBJ1-1, with D perhaps TRBD1 (6 bases). CDR1 is LGHDT and CDR2 is YNNKEL in the germline V gene (reference sequence). V lost 6 bases and J lost 5, with 19 bases in between. The CDR3 is made up of 15 amino acids. CDR3 amino acids: CASSPNLGGSTEAFF. CDR3 in DNA: TGTGCCAGCAGTCCCAACCTAGGGGGGTCAACTGAAGCTTTCTTT.

This clone appeared once. The gene calls are TRBV2 and TRBJ2-7; either TRBD1 or TRBD2 may supply D (5 bases each). Germline V CDR1 and CDR2: SNHLY, FYNNEI. Deletions cut 6 bases from V and 4 bases from J, with 10 bases between. The CDR3 length is 12 residues. The CDR3 DNA is TGTGCCAGCAGGAGGGACGGGTACGAGCAGTACTTC. Amino acids: CASRRDGYEQYF.

The chain is built from TRBV6-2 or TRBV6-3 and TRBJ1-1; D gene unclear. Germline V gene lookup returns CDR1 MNHEY and CDR2 SVGEGT. The germline V and J ends were trimmed by 1 base and 4 bases, with 7 bases remaining between them. The CDR3 length is 13 residues. CDR3 in amino acids: CASSYLESTEAFF. In nucleotides, the CDR3 is TGTGCCAGCAGTTACTTGGAGTCCACTGAAGCTTTCTTT.

This clone was observed once. The chain links TRBV5-8 to TRBJ1-2; TRBD1 is a possible D gene (6 bases). CDR1 SGHTS and CDR2 YDEGEE come from the germline V gene. CDR3 size: 15 residues. Deletions cut 2 bases from V and 4 bases from J, with 15 bases between. In DNA, the CDR3 is TGTGCCAGCAGCTTTAAAGACGCAGGGGTCTATGGCTACACCTTC. This gives the protein CASSFKDAGVYGYTF.